This TCR beta chain was profiled in a study of shared clonotypes between healthy human individuals. Several immunoSEQ plates held equal portions of the genomic DNA taken from each subset. Produced via immunoSEQ multiplex PCR; TCRdb's table is partial and in-frame only. Among a few million clones, approximately 94% were seen once, and the ten largest hold 0.14%. Input material: naive CD4+ T cells sorted from blood. The sample's subset: CD45RA+ positively selected. The clonotype originates from a man aged 18 to 29 in good health.

CDR3 nucleotide sequence: TGTGCCAGTAGTTTCAGGGGTAGTCAGCCCCAGCATTTT. Amino acids: CASSFRGSQPQHF. V gene TRBV19 combines with J gene TRBJ1-5; the D gene is possibly TRBD1 (6 bases). Germline V gene sequence: CDR1 LNHDA, CDR2 SQIVND (reference sequence). Trimming took off 5 bases at V and 6 bases at J, with 11 bases between the two ends. The CDR3 loop spans 13 amino acids.